The rows below give T cell receptor beta chains drawn from one sample of a study of cytomegalovirus exposure and HLA in healthy donors. Libraries were prepared by immunoSEQ multiplex PCR; TCRdb keeps only in-frame clonotypes and omits some of them. The sample carries around 180,000 clones, 87% recorded once. The sequenced material came from PBMCs. Receptors were obtained from a girl younger than two in good health and CMV-seronegative. Each CDR3 is given with its conserved first and last residue. The order of the fields is clone size, J gene, CDR3 length, V gene, D gene, CDR3 protein, CDR3 DNA. The D gene is left open where the match is weak. Where a row states a size, it is once, few, many or the class of an expanded clone; other rows omit it.

abundance: NA; j_gene: TRBJ1-1; len: 13; v_gene: TRBV6-5; d_gene: NA; CDR3aa: CASGDEGNTEAFF; CDR3nt: TGTGCCAGCGGCGACGAGGGAAACACTGAAGCTTTCTTT
abundance: NA; j_gene: TRBJ2-2; len: 15; v_gene: TRBV4-1; d_gene: NA; CDR3aa: CASSQRPGGAGELFF; CDR3nt: TGCGCCAGCAGCCAACGGCCAGGAGGAGCCGGGGAGCTGTTTTTT
abundance: NA; j_gene: TRBJ2-6; len: 20; v_gene: TRBV28; d_gene: NA; CDR3aa: CASSTIYGGQTHSGANVLTF; CDR3nt: TGTGCCAGCAGCACAATTTATGGTGGACAAACCCACTCTGGGGCCAACGTCCTGACTTTC
abundance: once; j_gene: TRBJ1-1; len: 15; v_gene: TRBV5-4; d_gene: TRBD1; CDR3aa: CASSLWGAQGTEAFF; CDR3nt: TGTGCCAGCAGCTTGTGGGGGGCACAGGGGACTGAAGCTTTCTTT
abundance: NA; j_gene: TRBJ2-7; len: 14; v_gene: TRBV5-1; d_gene: NA; CDR3aa: CASSLDTGLGEQYF; CDR3nt: TGCGCCAGCAGCTTGGACACAGGGCTCGGCGAGCAGTACTTC
abundance: once; j_gene: TRBJ1-3; len: 14; v_gene: TRBV30; d_gene: TRBD1; CDR3aa: CAWSWGQTGNTIYF; CDR3nt: TGTGCCTGGAGTTGGGGACAGACTGGAAACACCATATATTTT
abundance: NA; j_gene: TRBJ2-3; len: 15; v_gene: TRBV4-2; d_gene: NA; CDR3aa: CASSQDRGSTDTQYF; CDR3nt: TGTGCCAGCAGCCAAGATCGGGGGAGCACAGATACGCAGTATTTT
abundance: NA; j_gene: TRBJ2-7; len: 12; v_gene: TRBV5-6; d_gene: TRBD1; CDR3aa: CASSLTGLEQYF; CDR3nt: TGTGCCAGCAGTTTGACAGGGTTGGAGCAGTACTTC
abundance: once; j_gene: TRBJ2-7; len: 15; v_gene: TRBV4-1; d_gene: TRBD2; CDR3aa: CASSQPTSGSYEQYF; CDR3nt: TGCGCCAGCAGCCAGCCGACTAGCGGAAGCTACGAGCAGTACTTC
abundance: NA; j_gene: TRBJ2-7; len: 13; v_gene: TRBV5-1; d_gene: NA; CDR3aa: CASSLTSSTEQYF; CDR3nt: TGCGCCAGCAGCTTAACTAGCTCCACCGAGCAGTACTTC
abundance: once; j_gene: TRBJ2-7; len: 16; v_gene: TRBV5-1; d_gene: TRBD1; CDR3aa: CASSSLTGGGSYEQYF; CDR3nt: TGCGCCAGCAGCTCCTTGACAGGGGGAGGTTCCTACGAGCAGTACTTC
abundance: NA; j_gene: TRBJ1-1; len: 13; v_gene: TRBV27; d_gene: NA; CDR3aa: CASRTREAVRAFF; CDR3nt: TGTGCCAGCAGGACGAGGGAGGCCGTTCGCGCTTTCTTT
abundance: once; j_gene: TRBJ1-1; len: 16; v_gene: TRBV19; d_gene: TRBD1; CDR3aa: CASIRQPQGANTEAFF; CDR3nt: TGTGCCAGTATTAGGCAACCTCAGGGGGCGAACACTGAAGCTTTCTTT
abundance: few; j_gene: TRBJ2-3; len: 15; v_gene: TRBV28; d_gene: TRBD1; CDR3aa: CASAGTGGRADTQYF; CDR3nt: TGTGCCAGCGCCGGGACAGGGGGCAGGGCAGATACGCAGTATTTT
abundance: NA; j_gene: TRBJ1-5; len: 13; v_gene: TRBV30; d_gene: TRBD1; CDR3aa: CAWTGTADQPQHF; CDR3nt: TGTGCCTGGACTGGGACAGCGGATCAGCCCCAGCATTTT
abundance: NA; j_gene: TRBJ1-2; len: 16; v_gene: TRBV4-1; d_gene: NA; CDR3aa: CASSQEPSGGRFGYTF; CDR3nt: TGCGCCAGCAGCCAAGAGCCCTCCGGGGGTCGGTTTGGCTACACCTTC
abundance: NA; j_gene: TRBJ2-3; len: 16; v_gene: TRBV5-1; d_gene: TRBD2; CDR3aa: CASSLGLAESTDTQYF; CDR3nt: TGCGCCAGCAGCTTGGGACTAGCGGAATCCACAGATACGCAGTATTTT
abundance: NA; j_gene: TRBJ1-1; len: 16; v_gene: TRBV4-1; d_gene: TRBD1; CDR3aa: CASSQDPDRVNTEAFF; CDR3nt: TGCGCCAGCAGCCAAGACCCCGACAGGGTGAACACTGAAGCTTTCTTT
abundance: NA; j_gene: TRBJ2-2; len: 13; v_gene: TRBV7-9; d_gene: NA; CDR3aa: CASSLVPSGELFF; CDR3nt: TGTGCCAGCAGCTTAGTTCCGTCCGGGGAGCTGTTTTTT
abundance: NA; j_gene: TRBJ2-1; len: 13; v_gene: TRBV19; d_gene: TRBD1; CDR3aa: CASTPDRADEQFF; CDR3nt: TGTGCCAGTACCCCGGACAGGGCGGATGAGCAGTTCTTC
abundance: NA; j_gene: TRBJ2-3; len: 15; v_gene: TRBV27; d_gene: TRBD1; CDR3aa: CASSAGTGSTDTQYF; CDR3nt: TGTGCCAGCAGTGCCGGGACAGGCAGCACAGATACGCAGTATTTT
abundance: NA; j_gene: TRBJ2-5; len: 18; v_gene: TRBV4-3; d_gene: NA; CDR3aa: CASSQISGLLPGGETQYF; CDR3nt: TGCGCCAGCAGCCAAATCTCAGGGCTTCTCCCTGGGGGCGAGACCCAGTACTTC
abundance: few; j_gene: TRBJ1-2; len: 14; v_gene: TRBV6-1; d_gene: TRBD1; CDR3aa: CASSPRTGGYGYTF; CDR3nt: TGTGCCAGCAGTCCTCGGACAGGGGGTTATGGCTACACCTTC
abundance: NA; j_gene: TRBJ1-1; len: 11; v_gene: TRBV13; d_gene: NA; CDR3aa: CASSLTALAFF; CDR3nt: TGTGCCAGCAGCTTGACAGCTTTAGCTTTCTTT
abundance: NA; j_gene: TRBJ2-2; len: 13; v_gene: TRBV6-6; d_gene: TRBD1; CDR3aa: CASNDRGTGELFF; CDR3nt: TGTGCCAGCAACGACAGGGGGACCGGGGAGCTGTTTTTT
abundance: NA; j_gene: TRBJ2-1; len: 16; v_gene: TRBV14; d_gene: TRBD2; CDR3aa: CASSVIAGAKGNEQFF; CDR3nt: TGTGCCAGCAGTGTAATAGCGGGAGCGAAGGGGAATGAGCAGTTCTTC
abundance: NA; j_gene: TRBJ1-2; len: 15; v_gene: TRBV9; d_gene: NA; CDR3aa: CASSVALQSSYGYTF; CDR3nt: TGTGCCAGCAGCGTAGCTCTGCAATCTAGCTATGGCTACACCTTC
abundance: once; j_gene: TRBJ2-3; len: 18; v_gene: TRBV10-3; d_gene: NA; CDR3aa: CAISVGWGESASTDTQYF; CDR3nt: TGTGCCATCAGTGTAGGATGGGGGGAGTCAGCGAGCACAGATACGCAGTATTTT
abundance: NA; j_gene: TRBJ1-1; len: 16; v_gene: TRBV19; d_gene: NA; CDR3aa: CASSIVWGPMNTEAFF; CDR3nt: TGTGCCAGTAGTATCGTCTGGGGGCCCATGAACACTGAAGCTTTCTTT
abundance: NA; j_gene: TRBJ2-5; len: 15; v_gene: TRBV6-5; d_gene: NA; CDR3aa: CASSYSSGAWETQYF; CDR3nt: TGTGCCAGCAGTTACTCAAGTGGGGCTTGGGAGACCCAGTACTTC
abundance: NA; j_gene: TRBJ1-2; len: 14; v_gene: TRBV5-6; d_gene: NA; CDR3aa: CASSLGSVGGGYTF; CDR3nt: TGTGCCAGCAGCTTGGGGAGCGTGGGTGGCGGCTACACCTTC
abundance: NA; j_gene: TRBJ2-1; len: 15; v_gene: TRBV4-3; d_gene: NA; CDR3aa: CASSQDRPSSNEQFF; CDR3nt: TGCGCCAGCAGCCAAGATCGGCCTAGCTCCAATGAGCAGTTCTTC
abundance: NA; j_gene: TRBJ2-5; len: 14; v_gene: TRBV2; d_gene: NA; CDR3aa: CASSSGTYQETQYF; CDR3nt: TGTGCCAGCAGTTCCGGGACTTACCAAGAGACCCAGTACTTC
abundance: NA; j_gene: TRBJ1-3; len: 16; v_gene: TRBV4-3; d_gene: NA; CDR3aa: CASSQDSGRVGNTIYF; CDR3nt: TGCGCCAGCAGCCAAGATTCGGGCAGGGTCGGAAACACCATATATTTT
abundance: NA; j_gene: TRBJ1-4; len: 15; v_gene: TRBV19; d_gene: TRBD1; CDR3aa: CASSIRGQGGEKLFF; CDR3nt: TGTGCCAGTAGTATTCGCGGACAGGGGGGTGAAAAACTGTTTTTT
abundance: NA; j_gene: TRBJ2-1; len: 18; v_gene: TRBV27; d_gene: TRBD2; CDR3aa: CASSPKPYLAGEYNEQFF; CDR3nt: TGTGCCAGCAGTCCCAAACCCTATCTAGCGGGCGAATACAATGAGCAGTTCTTC
abundance: NA; j_gene: TRBJ2-2; len: 14; v_gene: TRBV18; d_gene: TRBD2; CDR3aa: CASYGTSGTGELFF; CDR3nt: TGTGCCAGCTACGGGACTAGCGGCACCGGGGAGCTGTTTTTT
abundance: NA; j_gene: TRBJ1-2; len: 14; v_gene: TRBV6-5; d_gene: NA; CDR3aa: CASGSRRFPYGYTF; CDR3nt: TGTGCCAGCGGTTCTCGCAGGTTCCCATATGGCTACACCTTC
abundance: NA; j_gene: TRBJ2-3; len: 18; v_gene: TRBV7-9; d_gene: TRBD2; CDR3aa: CASSSGLAGGSYTDTQYF; CDR3nt: TGTGCCAGCAGCAGTGGACTAGCGGGGGGGTCATACACAGATACGCAGTATTTT
abundance: NA; j_gene: TRBJ2-5; len: 14; v_gene: TRBV30; d_gene: TRBD1; CDR3aa: CAYRGSPWRGTQYF; CDR3nt: TGTGCCTACAGGGGAAGTCCCTGGAGAGGGACCCAGTACTTC
abundance: NA; j_gene: TRBJ2-3; len: 13; v_gene: TRBV7-9; d_gene: NA; CDR3aa: CASSLIAPDTQYF; CDR3nt: TGTGCCAGCAGCTTGATTGCGCCAGATACGCAGTATTTT
abundance: NA; j_gene: TRBJ2-1; len: 12; v_gene: TRBV6-5; d_gene: TRBD2; CDR3aa: CASSRISGRVFF; CDR3nt: TGTGCCAGCAGTAGAATTAGCGGGAGGGTGTTCTTC
abundance: NA; j_gene: TRBJ1-5; len: 16; v_gene: TRBV12-2; d_gene: NA; CDR3aa: CASRLAETGDSQPQHF; CDR3nt: TGTGCAAGTCGCTTAGCGGAGACAGGGGACAGCCAGCCCCAGCATTTT
abundance: once; j_gene: TRBJ2-3; len: 15; v_gene: TRBV10-1; d_gene: NA; CDR3aa: CASSESRRGTDTQYF; CDR3nt: TGCGCCAGCAGTGAGTCGAGGAGGGGCACAGATACGCAGTATTTT
abundance: NA; j_gene: TRBJ2-7; len: 14; v_gene: TRBV6-1; d_gene: TRBD2; CDR3aa: CASSEVTSHYEQYF; CDR3nt: TGTGCCAGCAGTGAAGTGACTAGCCACTACGAGCAGTACTTC
abundance: NA; j_gene: TRBJ2-7; len: 14; v_gene: TRBV6-6; d_gene: NA; CDR3aa: CASSPSQGTYEQYF; CDR3nt: TGTGCCAGCAGTCCCTCGCAGGGAACCTACGAGCAGTACTTC
abundance: NA; j_gene: TRBJ1-4; len: 18; v_gene: TRBV19; d_gene: NA; CDR3aa: CASSIDGRRHEGQEKLFF; CDR3nt: TGTGCCAGTAGTATAGATGGACGGAGACATGAAGGACAGGAAAAACTGTTTTTT
abundance: NA; j_gene: TRBJ1-2; len: 13; v_gene: TRBV4-1; d_gene: NA; CDR3aa: CASSQERGYGYTF; CDR3nt: TGCGCCAGCAGCCAAGAAAGAGGCTATGGCTACACCTTC